These 15 T cell receptor beta chains share one sample of origin, sequenced in a study of blood T cell repertoires in COVID-19 (dated by TCRdb to between 2020 and 2021). Library method: the immunoSEQ multiplex PCR assay. As stored in TCRdb, this immuneACCESS dataset retains in-frame rearrangements with V and J assigned. A fraction of the clones does not appear; measured against another copy, unresolved V genes explain less than half of the discrepancy, and the remainder lacks a known reason. A total of about 330,000 clones appear in this sample, about 89% of them only once. Roughly 6.7% of the sample comes from the top ten. The sequencing sample was made of peripheral blood. Source of these receptors: a man younger than 35 who had recovered from COVID-19.

The chain recombines TRBV2 with TRBJ2-3, with D possibly TRBD2 on 5 matching bases. The CDR3 length is 12 residues. CDR1 and CDR2 from the germline V gene are SNHLY and FYNNEI. Trimming removed 5 bases at V and 4 bases at J, with 7 bases between. CDR3 bases: TGTGCCAGCAGTCAGGACTCAGATACGCAGTATTTT. Amino acids: CASSQDSDTQYF.

This chain links TRBV7-2 with TRBJ1-1, with 9 bases aligning to TRBD1. J lost 4 bases, V lost 3 bases, and 3 bases had no gene match. CDR1 SGHTA and CDR2 FQGNSA come from the germline V gene. The CDR3 length is 14 residues. CDR3 coding DNA: TGTGCCAGCAGCTTCGGACAGGGGACCACTGAAGCTTTCTTT. Translating it yields CASSFGQGTTEAFF.

This chain links TRBV7-2 with TRBJ1-5; D unclear. The CDR3 has 16 amino acids. Trimming took off 2 bases at V and 0 bases at J, with 11 bases between the two ends. Germline assignment: CDR1 SGHTA and CDR2 FQGNSA. CDR3 amino acids: CASSLQAVNSNQPQHF. The CDR3 nucleotides read TGTGCCAGCAGCTTACAGGCAGTGAATAGCAATCAGCCCCAGCATTTT.

This chain joins TRBV5-1 and TRBJ2-3, with 7 bases fitting TRBD1. V dropped 3 bases and J dropped 1; count of bases not matched to a gene: 5. Germline loops: CDR1 SGHRS, CDR2 YFSETQ. The CDR3 length is 15 residues. This CDR3 is CASSWDRKGTDTQYF. The CDR3 nucleotides read TGCGCCAGCAGCTGGGACAGAAAGGGCACAGATACGCAGTATTTT.

The V call is TRBV27, the J call TRBJ1-6, with 9 nucleotides matching TRBD1. This CDR3 is built from 14 residues. Germline CDR1 is MNHEY and CDR2 is SMNVEV (reference sequence). The V and J ends lost 5 bases and 8 bases, in that order; junction bases with no gene match: 4. This CDR3 reads CASSVGQGYSPLHF. The CDR3 DNA is TGTGCCAGCAGTGTAGGACAGGGGTATTCACCCCTCCACTTT.

J is TRBJ2-5 and V is TRBV4-1, with 10 bases fitting TRBD1. V shed 4 bases and J 4 bases; nucleotides not matched to a gene: 3. The germline V gene encodes CDR1 MGHRA and CDR2 YSYEKL. This CDR3 spans 14 amino acids. CDR3 coding DNA: TGCGCCAGCAGCCTCAGACAGGGGGCAGAGACCCAGTACTTC. Protein: CASSLRQGAETQYF.

This clone was counted once. The chain combines TRBV6-2 or TRBV6-3 with TRBJ2-5, with a weak D call TRBD2 (6 bases). V shed 0 bases and J shed 0 bases, with 14 bases lying between them. The CDR3 has 17 amino acids. Germline loops: CDR1 MNHEY, CDR2 SVGEGT. CDR3 residues: CASSYSISGQYQETQYF. The CDR3 region has the DNA TGTGCCAGCAGTTACTCTATTAGCGGTCAGTACCAAGAGACCCAGTACTTC.

This chain uses TRBV9 with TRBJ2-7; D is unclear. The V gene lost 0 bases and the J gene lost 0 bases, with 10 bases spanning the gap. The CDR3 is 15 residues long. Germline-derived CDR1 and CDR2 are SGDLS and YYNGEE. CDR3 region: CASSVGHLNSYEQYF. CDR3 nucleotides: TGTGCCAGCAGCGTAGGACATCTTAACTCCTACGAGCAGTACTTC.

In its sample, this clone was seen a few times. This chain links TRBV19 with TRBJ2-3; a possible D gene is TRBD2 (6 bases). V was trimmed by 7 bases and J by 11 bases, leaving 16 bases between them. The CDR3 is 12 residues long. Germline V gene lookup returns CDR1 LNHDA and CDR2 SQIVND (reference sequence). The CDR3 region has the DNA TGTGCCAGTAAGGTGCGGGAAGGACAGCAGTATTTT. Its protein is CASKVREGQQYF.

The genes are TRBV5-1 and TRBJ2-2, with TRBD2 identical over 9 bases. V shed 5 bases and J 5 bases; nucleotides not matched to a gene: 7. CDR1 SGHRS and CDR2 YFSETQ come from the germline V gene. CDR3 length: 15 residues. DNA of the CDR3: TGCGCCAGCAGTACGCGGGAGGGTAGTACCGGGGAGCTGTTTTTT. This sequence encodes CASSTREGSTGELFF.

This sequence joins TRBV2 and TRBJ2-5; the match to TRBD2 covers 8 bases. The germline gives CDR1 SNHLY, CDR2 FYNNEI. The junction had 11 bases not matched to a gene; V was cut back by 6 bases and J by 5 bases. The CDR3 runs to 15 residues. The CDR3, as DNA: TGTGCCAGCAGGGTCGACCTCGGGAGGGCGGAGACCCAGTACTTC. It specifies CASRVDLGRAETQYF.

The chain carries TRBV7-2 and TRBJ1-1, with D possibly matching TRBD1 (5 bases). Germline CDR1 reads SGHTA; CDR2 reads FQGNSA. The CDR3 runs to 13 residues. Trimming cost V 7 bases and J 5 bases, with 14 bases left between them. The CDR3, as DNA: TGTGCCAGCACCGGGGGGGAGACAACTGAAGCTTTCTTT. Translating gives CASTGGETTEAFF.

The V call is TRBV5-4, the J call TRBJ2-1, with 11 bases lining up with TRBD2. The trim removed 1 base at V and 6 bases at J, leaving 3 bases unmatched. Germline V gene data show CDR1 as SGHNT and CDR2 as YYREEE (reference sequence). The CDR3 loop spans 15 amino acids. The CDR3 region has the DNA TGTGCCAGCAGCTTGATCCTAGCGGGGGGCAATGAGCAGTTCTTC. Amino acid sequence: CASSLILAGGNEQFF. The full variable domain, in which reference TRBV5-4 and TRBJ2-1 provide the parts outside the CDR3, is ETGVTQSPTHLIKTRGQQVTLRCSSQSGHNTVSWYQQALGQGPQFIFQYYREEENGRGNFPPRFSGLQFPNYSSELNVNALELDDSALYLCASSLILAGGNEQFFGPGTRLTVL.

The J gene is TRBJ1-2, the V gene TRBV7-2, with a tentative D call TRBD1 (5 bases). This CDR3 has 14 amino acids. Deletions cut 6 bases from V and 1 base from J, with 12 bases between. Germline V gives CDR1 SGHTA, CDR2 FQGNSA. The CDR3 sequence is CASSSGIGNYGYTF. The CDR3 DNA sequence: TGTGCCAGCAGTTCAGGGATCGGTAACTATGGCTACACCTTC.

In its sample, this clone was seen once. A junction boundary mismatches the germline segment, possibly from a read error. The V call is TRBV7-7, the J call TRBJ2-7; TRBD1 matches at 12 bases. CDR3 length: 15 amino acids. Germline lookup yields CDR1 SSHAT and CDR2 FNYEAQ (reference sequence). The CDR3 region is CASSSGQGAVYEQYF. The CDR3 region has the DNA TGTGCTAGCAGCTCGGGACAGGGGGCTGTGTACGAGCAGTACTTC.